These T cell receptor beta chains were read from a single sample in a study of shared clonotypes between healthy human individuals. Assay: immunoSEQ multiplex PCR; the TCRdb copy retains only in-frame clones and omits some. The repertoire includes some 240,000 clones, just over 65% of them detected once, and 11% sits in the top ten. The sequencing sample was made of memory CD4+ T cells sorted from blood. The receptors shown here come from a young man in good health. The CDR3 runs from the conserved cysteine through the conserved F or W. The D gene is left open where the match is weak. Not every row has a clone size; where given, it reads once, few, many or a size class.

V: TRBV18; J: TRBJ2-7; length: 16; D: TRBD1; size: .; CDR3: CASSPQPTGTEKEQYF; DNA: TGTGCCAGCTCACCTCAACCAACCGGGACAGAAAAAGAGCAGTACTTC
V: TRBV5-6; J: TRBJ2-1; length: 15; D: .; size: .; CDR3: CASSLDGSSYNEQFF; DNA: TGTGCCAGCAGCTTGGACGGGAGCTCCTACAATGAGCAGTTCTTC
V: TRBV5-1; J: TRBJ2-1; length: 12; D: .; size: .; CDR3: CASSLSGHEQFF; DNA: TGCGCCAGCAGCTTGTCGGGCCATGAGCAGTTCTTC
V: TRBV7-9; J: TRBJ1-5; length: 17; D: .; size: .; CDR3: CASSLGGGRQGSQPQHF; DNA: TGTGCCAGCAGCTTAGGAGGGGGGAGACAAGGAAGTCAGCCCCAGCATTTT
V: TRBV5-1; J: TRBJ2-1; length: 14; D: TRBD1; size: .; CDR3: CASTSGQLYNEQFF; DNA: TGCGCCAGCACCTCGGGACAGCTTTACAATGAGCAGTTCTTC
V: TRBV28; J: TRBJ2-6; length: 13; D: .; size: few; CDR3: CASSVSGANVLTF; DNA: TGTGCCAGCAGTGTCTCTGGGGCCAACGTCCTGACTTTC
V: TRBV11-3; J: TRBJ2-3; length: 15; D: TRBD2; size: once; CDR3: CASSSGTSFTDTQYF; DNA: TGTGCCAGCAGTTCCGGGACTAGCTTTACAGATACGCAGTATTTT
V: TRBV5-1; J: TRBJ2-2; length: 19; D: .; size: .; CDR3: CASSLSGPIWRPNTGELFF; DNA: TGCGCCAGCAGTCTCTCCGGCCCCATATGGCGGCCCAATACCGGGGAGCTGTTTTTT
V: TRBV28; J: TRBJ2-1; length: 14; D: TRBD2; size: .; CDR3: CASSPGLLYNEQFF; DNA: TGTGCCAGCAGCCCGGGACTACTCTACAATGAGCAGTTCTTC
V: TRBV23-1; J: TRBJ1-1; length: 16; D: .; size: .; CDR3: CASSQTLRGADTEAFF; DNA: TGCGCCAGCAGTCAGACGTTGAGGGGGGCCGACACTGAAGCTTTCTTT
V: TRBV5-5; J: TRBJ1-1; length: 14; D: .; size: .; CDR3: CASSTGPQNTEAFF; DNA: TGTGCCAGCAGCACTGGACCCCAGAACACTGAAGCTTTCTTT
V: TRBV9; J: TRBJ2-5; length: 17; D: TRBD2; size: .; CDR3: CASSWGPGTSGLETQYF; DNA: TGTGCCAGCAGCTGGGGTCCCGGGACTAGCGGGCTGGAGACCCAGTACTTC
V: TRBV2; J: TRBJ1-1; length: 13; D: .; size: few; CDR3: CASSARRGAEAFF; DNA: TGTGCCAGCAGTGCTCGCCGGGGAGCTGAAGCTTTCTTT
V: TRBV19; J: TRBJ1-4; length: 14; D: .; size: .; CDR3: CASTIGGGNEKLFF; DNA: TGTGCCAGTACCATCGGAGGGGGAAATGAAAAACTGTTTTTT
V: TRBV10-2; J: TRBJ2-5; length: 15; D: TRBD2; size: .; CDR3: CASRPLAGAGETQYF; DNA: TGCGCCAGCAGACCCCTAGCGGGAGCAGGGGAGACCCAGTACTTC
V: TRBV15; J: TRBJ2-3; length: 14; D: .; size: .; CDR3: CATSRRRGADTQYF; DNA: TGTGCCACCAGCAGGAGGCGGGGAGCAGATACGCAGTATTTT
V: TRBV4-2; J: TRBJ2-1; length: 13; D: .; size: many; CDR3: CASSQGKVDEQFF; DNA: TGTGCCAGCAGCCAAGGAAAGGTCGATGAGCAGTTCTTC
V: TRBV5-4; J: TRBJ2-1; length: 15; D: TRBD1; size: few; CDR3: CASSSSGTVDNEQFF; DNA: TGTGCCAGCAGCTCTTCGGGGACAGTAGACAATGAGCAGTTCTTC
V: TRBV2; J: TRBJ1-1; length: 13; D: .; size: .; CDR3: CASSPEPNTEAFF; DNA: TGTGCCAGCAGTCCGGAACCGAACACTGAAGCTTTCTTT
V: TRBV7-3; J: TRBJ2-5; length: 15; D: .; size: .; CDR3: CASSLTGTGVETQYF; DNA: TGTGCCAGCAGCTTAACCGGGACCGGCGTGGAGACCCAGTACTTC
V: TRBV11-2; J: TRBJ2-1; length: 16; D: TRBD2; size: .; CDR3: CASSLAAGVDYNEQFF; DNA: TGTGCCAGCAGCTTGGCAGCGGGAGTTGACTACAATGAGCAGTTCTTC
V: TRBV30; J: TRBJ2-1; length: 13; D: .; size: few; CDR3: CAWTMSSYNEQFF; DNA: TGTGCCTGGACCATGAGCTCCTACAATGAGCAGTTCTTC
V: TRBV6-1; J: TRBJ2-7; length: 12; D: .; size: .; CDR3: CATPGPPYEQYF; DNA: TGTGCCACCCCGGGACCTCCCTACGAGCAGTACTTC
V: TRBV30; J: TRBJ2-2; length: 19; D: TRBD2; size: .; CDR3: CAWRPLGTSGRGRPGELFF; DNA: TGTGCCTGGAGACCTTTAGGGACTAGCGGGAGGGGAAGACCCGGGGAGCTGTTTTTT
V: TRBV5-1; J: TRBJ2-7; length: 15; D: TRBD2; size: few; CDR3: CASSTTGLVSYEQYF; DNA: TGCGCCAGCAGCACCACGGGACTAGTATCCTACGAGCAGTACTTC
V: TRBV18; J: TRBJ2-1; length: 14; D: TRBD2; size: once; CDR3: CASSPPGLAAEQFF; DNA: TGTGCCAGCTCACCACCGGGACTAGCGGCTGAGCAGTTCTTC
V: TRBV19; J: TRBJ2-7; length: 14; D: .; size: .; CDR3: CASSIKGIGYEQYF; DNA: TGTGCCAGTAGTATCAAGGGTATAGGCTACGAGCAGTACTTC
V: TRBV28; J: TRBJ2-1; length: 15; D: TRBD1; size: few; CDR3: CASSAQGTGINEQFF; DNA: TGTGCCAGCAGCGCACAAGGGACAGGGATTAATGAGCAGTTCTTC
V: TRBV11-3; J: TRBJ2-7; length: 15; D: TRBD2; size: .; CDR3: CASSIAGVASYEQYF; DNA: TGTGCCAGCAGCATAGCGGGAGTCGCCTCCTACGAGCAGTACTTC
V: TRBV5-1; J: TRBJ2-1; length: 19; D: .; size: .; CDR3: CASSLAKLGSSLRRNEQFF; DNA: TGCGCCAGCAGCTTGGCCAAGTTGGGGTCCTCATTAAGGAGGAATGAGCAGTTCTTC
V: TRBV9; J: TRBJ2-2; length: 15; D: .; size: .; CDR3: CASRVGGVNTGELFF; DNA: TGTGCCAGCCGAGTTGGAGGCGTGAACACCGGGGAGCTGTTTTTT
V: TRBV10-3; J: TRBJ1-4; length: 13; D: .; size: .; CDR3: CAIQGEVNEKLFF; DNA: TGTGCCATCCAAGGGGAGGTTAATGAAAAACTGTTTTTT
V: TRBV9; J: TRBJ1-1; length: 14; D: .; size: .; CDR3: CASSVSQGNTEAFF; DNA: TGTGCCAGCAGCGTAAGTCAGGGGAACACTGAAGCTTTCTTT
V: TRBV5-4; J: TRBJ1-5; length: 14; D: TRBD1; size: .; CDR3: CASSGDRDNQPQHF; DNA: TGTGCCAGCAGCGGGGACAGGGACAATCAGCCCCAGCATTTT
V: TRBV25-1; J: TRBJ1-5; length: 14; D: TRBD1; size: .; CDR3: CASSERTGRQPQHF; DNA: TGTGCCAGCAGTGAGCGGACAGGCCGCCAGCCCCAGCATTTT
V: TRBV6-6; J: TRBJ2-1; length: 15; D: TRBD1; size: .; CDR3: CASSSQGVIYNEQFF; DNA: TGTGCCAGCAGTTCACAGGGGGTAATCTACAATGAGCAGTTCTTC
V: TRBV11-2; J: TRBJ2-1; length: 13; D: .; size: .; CDR3: CASSSAFSSEQFF; DNA: TGTGCCAGCAGCTCCGCCTTCAGTTCTGAGCAGTTCTTC
V: TRBV2; J: TRBJ2-7; length: 14; D: TRBD2; size: .; CDR3: CASFGTSGRNEQYF; DNA: TGTGCCAGCTTCGGGACTAGCGGGAGAAACGAGCAGTACTTC
V: TRBV11-1; J: TRBJ1-2; length: 12; D: .; size: .; CDR3: CASSSLNLGYTF; DNA: TGTGCCAGCAGCTCCCTCAATTTAGGCTACACCTTC
V: TRBV2; J: TRBJ2-5; length: 11; D: .; size: .; CDR3: CASSELNTQYF; DNA: TGTGCCAGCAGTGAACTCAATACCCAGTACTTC
V: TRBV5-1; J: TRBJ2-7; length: 13; D: .; size: .; CDR3: CASSSAGTYEQYF; DNA: TGCGCCAGCAGCTCCGCGGGTACCTACGAGCAGTACTTC
V: TRBV5-1; J: TRBJ1-2; length: 14; D: .; size: .; CDR3: CASSLVPTNYGYTF; DNA: TGCGCCAGCAGCTTGGTTCCGACTAACTATGGCTACACCTTC
V: TRBV29-1; J: TRBJ1-3; length: 16; D: .; size: .; CDR3: CSVEEVTGYSGNTIYF; DNA: TGCAGCGTTGAAGAGGTGACAGGTTACTCTGGAAACACCATATATTTT